Included here is one T cell receptor beta chain sequence, with context. The data were produced by immunoSEQ multiplex PCR, yet TCRdb's version contains in-frame clones alone and is incomplete. The table includes about 35,000 clones, 66% detected once. This sample is drawn from a study of monozygotic twins with cystic fibrosis. Trimming stripped 5 bases from V and 6 bases from J, with 8 bases between. The CDR3 contains 11 residues. The germline V gene has CDR1 SNHLY and CDR2 FYNNEI. The chain has TRBV2 and TRBJ2-7; no reliable D call. The receptor was derived from a girl aged 5 to 17 with cystic fibrosis. Material for sequencing was blood. The CDR3 spells CASSIIGEQYV. CDR3 in DNA: TGTGCCAGCAGTATAATTGGCGAGCAGTACGTC.